These T cell receptor beta chains were read from a single sample in a study of control samples from healthy donors and cancer patients. Measured with immunoSEQ multiplex PCR; TCRdb has only the in-frame clones, and not every one. Here the sample spans 90,000 to 100,000 clones, 88% being singletons. Sequences were obtained from blood. All receptors derive from a woman in her seventies in good health. The CDR3 runs from the conserved cysteine through the conserved F or W. Each record gives: V gene, J gene, D gene, CDR3 protein, CDR3 DNA. The D gene is left open where the match is weak.

>TRBV24-1|TRBJ2-1|.
CATSGLTDEQFF
TGTGCCACCAGTGGGTTAACCGATGAGCAGTTCTTC
>TRBV15|TRBJ2-3|.
CATSRDPQGTQYF
TGTGCCACCAGCAGAGACCCCCAGGGAACGCAGTATTTT
>TRBV7-2|TRBJ1-1|.
CASSYPHLNTEAFF
TGTGCCAGCAGCTACCCACACCTGAACACTGAAGCTTTCTTT
>TRBV7-8|TRBJ1-3|.
CASSLEGRGNTIYF
TGTGCCAGCAGCTTAGAAGGCAGGGGAAACACCATATATTTT
>TRBV6-5|TRBJ1-5|.
CASREWGAKDQPQHF
TGTGCCAGCAGGGAGTGGGGGGCCAAGGATCAGCCCCAGCATTTT
>TRBV15|TRBJ1-6|.
CATSRDGQSSYNSPLHF
TGTGCCACCAGCAGAGATGGGCAGAGCTCCTATAATTCACCCCTCCACTTT
>TRBV5-6|TRBJ2-5|TRBD1
CASSLPGQAEHRETQYF
TGTGCCAGCAGCCTCCCCGGACAGGCCGAGCATAGAGAGACCCAGTACTTC
>TRBV2|TRBJ1-2|.
CASRSRYQDGYTF
TGTGCCAGCAGGTCCCGATACCAGGATGGCTACACCTTC
>TRBV9|TRBJ1-6|.
CASSVGGPDNSPLHF
TGTGCCAGCAGCGTAGGGGGACCTGATAATTCACCCCTCCACTTT
>TRBV25-1|TRBJ1-2|.
CASSGLLGYTF
TGTGCCAGCAGTGGACTCCTAGGCTACACCTTC
>TRBV4-1|TRBJ1-4|.
CASSPSRNEKLFF
TGCGCCAGCAGCCCCTCTCGTAATGAAAAACTGTTTTTT
>TRBV27|TRBJ2-1|.
CASSLSLRIEDPRLTYNEQFF
TGTGCCAGCAGTTTAAGTCTCCGGATTGAGGACCCTCGATTGACCTACAATGAGCAGTTCTTC
>TRBV15|TRBJ2-2|.
CATSRDSGTGELFF
TGTGCCACCAGCAGAGATTCGGGCACCGGGGAGCTGTTTTTT
>TRBV10-3|TRBJ2-1|.
CAISQGPTVSNEQFF
TGTGCCATCAGCCAGGGGCCGACAGTTAGCAATGAGCAGTTCTTC
>TRBV19|TRBJ2-5|.
CASSRGGTGKETQYF
TGTGCCAGTTCCAGGGGGGGGACAGGCAAAGAGACCCAGTACTTC
>TRBV10-3|TRBJ1-1|.
CAISEPGNTEAFF
TGTGCCATCAGTGAGCCGGGCAACACTGAAGCTTTCTTT
>TRBV18|TRBJ1-5|.
CASSPDRNQPQHF
TGTGCCAGCTCACCCGACAGAAATCAGCCCCAGCATTTT